This entry describes one TCR beta chain. Per the original methods: By means of reference gene primer amplification, nucleated cell counts were estimated. The assay was immunoSEQ multiplex PCR, and TCRdb's table has in-frame clones only and misses some. Clone size and the V and J calls come from that table; the DNA yielded D and trimming. This sample has about 160,000 clones; roughly four fifths occur once, and the top ten carry approximately 10%. V lost 3 bases to trimming and J lost 5 bases; unmatched junction nucleotides: 5. Germline CDR1 reads LNHDA; CDR2 reads SQIVND (reference sequence). This CDR3 comprises 14 residues. The data are from a study of blood T cell repertoires in COVID-19. At the level of the study: Acute-phase and convalescent COVID-19 samples originated in the United States, Italy and Spain. Nucleic acid was either cDNA or gDNA, and it came from T cells, B-cell-depleted T cells, or PBMCs.

Sequenced material: peripheral blood. This chain links TRBV19 with TRBJ1-2; 8 bases map to TRBD1. This clonotype was sampled from a human donor in a cohort sampled during active COVID-19. The CDR3 is CASSIPTGDYGYTF. In nucleotides, the CDR3 is TGTGCCAGTAGTATCCCGACAGGGGATTATGGCTACACCTTC.